Sequencing of this TCR beta chain was carried out in a study of blood T cells in healthy people across ages. Study-wide results and limits: With donor CMV status unknown, expanded clonotype changes were possibly confounded.

The CDR3 covers 14 residues. Germline-derived CDR1 and CDR2 are SGHKS and YYEKEE (reference sequence). With 4 bases clipped from V and 7 bases from J, the junction kept 10 bases outside the gene matches. Alongside a J-beta primer mix, a sample-barcoded 5' primer served in a second PCR lasting roughly 6 to 11 cycles. Each CDR3 protein gets one entry after TCRdb re-called the 5' RACE reads with MiXCR. The sample has approximately 2,000,000 distinct CDR3 sequences, about two fifths seen once. This clonotype was seen a few times. Its antigen is currently unknown. The authors drew approximately 10 milliliters of peripheral blood from each donor.

The sample comprised blood. The TCR comes from a human donor in good health. V is TRBV5-5 and J is TRBJ2-7; 8 bases are a match to TRBD1. The CDR3 sequence: CASSPAGQDREQYF. For the CDR3, the DNA is TGTGCCAGCAGCCCCGCGGGACAGGACCGGGAGCAGTACTTC. Based on the CDR3 plus reference TRBV5-5 and TRBJ2-7, the full variable domain is DAGVTQSPTHLIKTRGQQVTLRCSPISGHKSVSWYQQVLGQGPQFIFQYYEKEERGRGNFPDRFSARQFPNYSSELNVNALLLGDSALYLCASSPAGQDREQYFGPGTRLTVT.